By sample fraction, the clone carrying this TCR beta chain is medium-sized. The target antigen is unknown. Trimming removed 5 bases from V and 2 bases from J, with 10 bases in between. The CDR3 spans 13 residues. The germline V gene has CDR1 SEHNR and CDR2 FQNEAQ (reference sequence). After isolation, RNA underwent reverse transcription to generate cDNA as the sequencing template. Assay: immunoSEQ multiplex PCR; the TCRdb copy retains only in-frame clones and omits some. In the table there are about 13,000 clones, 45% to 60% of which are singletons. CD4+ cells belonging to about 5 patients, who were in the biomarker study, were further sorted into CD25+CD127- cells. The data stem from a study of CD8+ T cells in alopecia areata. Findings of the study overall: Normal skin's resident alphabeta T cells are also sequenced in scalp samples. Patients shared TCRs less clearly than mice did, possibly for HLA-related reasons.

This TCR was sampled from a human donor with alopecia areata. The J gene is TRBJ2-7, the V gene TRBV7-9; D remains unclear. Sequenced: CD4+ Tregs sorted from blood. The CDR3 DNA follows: TGTGCCAGCAGCCCACCGTGGCCCTACGAGCAGTACTTC. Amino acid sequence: CASSPPWPYEQYF.